The next 32 T cell receptor beta chains were all read from a single sample in a study of shared clonotypes between healthy human individuals. The repertoire was sequenced with immunoSEQ multiplex PCR; TCRdb's copy has only in-frame clones and lacks some. The sample includes roughly 2,300,000 clones, less than 95% of them seen just once. Sequencing was carried out using naive CD4+ T cells from PBMCs. Sample subset: CD45RA+ positively selected. Receptor source: a man aged 18 to 30 in good health. Some clones in this sample may be carry-over from other donors' samples.

J is TRBJ2-5 and V is TRBV28; D perhaps matches TRBD1 (5 bases). Trimming pared 4 bases from V and 5 bases from J, leaving 17 bases between. The CDR3 extends over 15 amino acids. Germline V gene lookup returns CDR1 MDHEN and CDR2 SYDVKM. The CDR3 is CASSSYRSSGETQYF. CDR3 nucleotide sequence: TGTGCCAGCAGTTCCTACAGGTCGTCGGGCGAGACCCAGTACTTC.

V and J are TRBV11-2 and TRBJ1-2; tentatively, D is TRBD1 (5 bases). Trimming took 2 bases from V and 4 from J, leaving 11 bases between them. In germline, CDR1 is SGHAT, CDR2 FQNNGV. The CDR3 length is 14 residues. CDR3 sequence reads: CASSLSRAGYGYTF. CDR3 nucleotide sequence: TGTGCCAGCAGCTTAAGCAGGGCGGGCTATGGCTACACCTTC.

The rearrangement joins TRBV6-5 to TRBJ2-7; TRBD1 aligns across 8 bases. The germline gives CDR1 MNHEY, CDR2 SVGAGI. V dropped 6 bases and J dropped 5; count of bases not matched to a gene: 12. This CDR3 contains 15 residues. CDR3 loop: CASSPHRTGLHEQYF. The CDR3 nucleotides read TGTGCCAGCAGCCCCCATCGGACAGGGCTTCACGAGCAGTACTTC.

The chain couples TRBV19 to TRBJ2-7; possible D gene TRBD2, 7 bases. The V and J ends lost 3 bases and 3 bases respectively, with 12 bases between them. The CDR3 runs to 14 residues. The germline V gene encodes CDR1 LNHDA and CDR2 SQIVND (reference sequence). The CDR3 sequence is CASSMGAGVYEQYF. The DNA of the CDR3 is TGTGCCAGTAGTATGGGGGCGGGAGTCTACGAGCAGTACTTC.

The chain uses TRBV5-1 and TRBJ2-5, with a tentative D call TRBD1 (6 bases). With 4 bases removed from V and 2 bases from J, the gap between germline ends came to 9 bases. The germline gives CDR1 SGHRS, CDR2 YFSETQ. The CDR3 has 13 residues. The CDR3 DNA sequence: TGCGCCAGCAGCATCGGACAGCAAGAGACCCAGTACTTC. Translation gives CASSIGQQETQYF.

This clone turned up a few times. The same CDR3 can be traced to other DNA sequences in this sample. V is TRBV7-9 and J is TRBJ1-1; weak D call: TRBD1 (6 bases). The germline V gene has CDR1 SEHNR and CDR2 FQNEAQ (reference sequence). The V end was cut by 2 bases, the J end by 4 bases, with 11 bases between. The CDR3 is 14 amino acids. CDR3 residues: CASSLSGAGTEAFF. Here the CDR3 DNA reads TGTGCCAGCAGCTTATCAGGGGCCGGCACTGAAGCTTTCTTT.

The V gene is TRBV30, the J gene TRBJ1-5, with 10 bases aligning to TRBD1. Germline CDR1 is GTSNPN and CDR2 is SVGIG (reference sequence). V was pared by 8 bases and J by 6 bases, with 10 bases of the junction left unmatched. This CDR3 has 14 residues. The CDR3 loop is CAADRDRGVQPQHF. CDR3 sequence (DNA): TGTGCCGCCGACCGGGACAGGGGTGTTCAGCCCCAGCATTTT.

The J gene is TRBJ2-1, the V gene TRBV11-2; 11 positions match TRBD2. Germline V gives CDR1 SGHAT, CDR2 FQNNGV. The CDR3 covers 18 residues. V shed 5 bases and J 2 bases; nucleotides not matched to a gene: 11. The DNA of the CDR3 is TGTGCCAGCAGCACCTCCGGGACTAGCGGCCAAGCCTACAATGAGCAGTTCTTC. This gives the protein CASSTSGTSGQAYNEQFF.

The J gene is TRBJ2-3, the V gene TRBV6-1; 7 bases map to TRBD2. In germline, CDR1 is MNHNS, CDR2 SASEGT. The CDR3 has 14 amino acids. V shed 6 bases and J 4 bases; nucleotides not matched to a gene: 7. The CDR3 coding sequence is TGTGCCAGCAGGGCGGGAGCTTTTGCAGATACGCAGTATTTT. Its protein is CASRAGAFADTQYF.

The CDR3 nucleotides read TGCGCCAGCAGTGCCCGGACTAGTCTGGGAGAGCAGTACTTC. Translating gives CASSARTSLGEQYF. V is TRBV10-2 and J is TRBJ2-7; 7 bases map to TRBD2. The CDR3 length is 14 residues. With 4 bases clipped from V and 7 bases from J, the junction kept 10 bases outside the gene matches. Germline CDR1 WSHSY, CDR2 SAAADI.

The V gene is TRBV18, the J gene TRBJ2-5; D ambiguous. This CDR3 has 15 residues. CDR1 is KGHSH and CDR2 is LQKENI in the germline V gene. The V end lost 6 bases, the J end lost 2 bases, and 16 bases lay between the germline ends. The CDR3 DNA reads as TGTGCCAGCTCTCCTTACCAACAAATTCAAGAGACCCAGTACTTC. Its translation: CASSPYQQIQETQYF.

The chain recombines TRBV11-2 with TRBJ2-3; D may be TRBD2 (5 bases). V was cut by 1 base and J by 1 base, with 9 bases left in between. Germline V lookup: CDR1 SGHAT, CDR2 FQNNGV. CDR3 length: 15 amino acids. In DNA form, the CDR3 reads TGTGCCAGCAGCTTAGCCGGGGATGGCACAGATACGCAGTATTTT. It translates to CASSLAGDGTDTQYF.

The chain employs TRBV27 and TRBJ2-3; TRBD2 is a possible D gene (6 bases). The V end lost 6 bases, the J end lost 5 bases, and 18 bases lay between the germline ends. The CDR3 consists of 15 residues. The germline V gene has CDR1 MNHEY and CDR2 SMNVEV (reference sequence). DNA for the CDR3: TGTGCCAGCAGAAGAGCCGGGACTCAAGAAGATACGCAGTATTTT. Translating it yields CASRRAGTQEDTQYF.

This rearrangement joins TRBV6-5 to TRBJ1-2, with 7 bases identical to TRBD1. V dropped 5 bases and J dropped 8; count of bases not matched to a gene: 8. This CDR3 is 13 amino acids long. Germline V lookup: CDR1 MNHEY, CDR2 SVGAGI. The CDR3 DNA follows: TGTGCCAGCAGTCTAGACAGGGTCAGAGGCTACACCTTC. This translates into CASSLDRVRGYTF.

The DNA of the CDR3 is TGTGCCAGCAGCTTACAGGGTCCCAACGAGCAGTACTTC. Protein: CASSLQGPNEQYF. The rearrangement links TRBV11-2 to TRBJ2-7; weak D call: TRBD1 (5 bases). Trimming pared 2 bases from V and 5 bases from J, leaving 10 bases between. CDR1 and CDR2 (germline): SGHAT, FQNNGV. The CDR3 is made up of 13 amino acids.

The chain has TRBV19 and TRBJ2-7; 7 bases match TRBD2. CDR1 is LNHDA and CDR2 is SQIVND in the germline V gene (reference sequence). J gave up 1 base and V 3 bases, and 6 bases lay outside the gene matches. This CDR3 is built from 15 residues. The CDR3 here is CASSMGGSLSYEQYF. The CDR3 DNA reads TGTGCCAGTAGTATGGGAGGGAGTTTATCCTACGAGCAGTACTTC. The full variable domain, in which reference TRBV19 and TRBJ2-7 provide the parts outside the CDR3, is DGGITQSPKYLFRKEGQNVTLSCEQNLNHDAMYWYRQDPGQGLRLIYYSQIVNDFQKGDIAEGYSVSREKKESFPLTVTSAQKNPTAFYLCASSMGGSLSYEQYFGPGTRLTVT.

This chain connects TRBV27 to TRBJ2-1; a possible D gene is TRBD2 (5 bases). Trimming stripped 5 bases from V and 9 bases from J, with 14 bases between. Germline CDR1 reads MNHEY; CDR2 reads SMNVEV (reference sequence). The CDR3 runs to 13 residues. CDR3 amino acids: CASSDLPLGEQFF. The CDR3 DNA is TGTGCCAGCAGTGACCTACCACTAGGTGAGCAGTTCTTC.

This clone was recorded once. The rearrangement links TRBV20-1 to TRBJ1-1; D not resolved. CDR1 and CDR2 from the germline V gene are DFQATT and SNEGSKA (reference sequence). This CDR3 has 10 amino acids. V was shortened by 5 bases and J by 9 bases, with 10 bases between the two germline ends. The CDR3 sequence: CSAPRSQAFF. As DNA, the CDR3 is TGCAGTGCTCCGCGCTCTCAAGCTTTCTTT.

As to this clone: Other DNA sequences in the sample encode the same CDR3. In DNA form, the CDR3 reads TGTGCCAGCTCACCAGGACTGGCCACCGGGGAGCTGTTTTTT. This translates into CASSPGLATGELFF. V is TRBV18 and J is TRBJ2-2, with a weak D call TRBD2 (5 bases). This CDR3 has 14 residues. V was pared by 2 bases and J by 4 bases, with 8 bases between. Germline-derived CDR1 and CDR2 are KGHSH and LQKENI.

This chain links TRBV28 with TRBJ2-6; 12 bases are a match to TRBD1. Trimming removed 8 bases from V and 4 bases from J; junction bases left unmatched: 12. The CDR3 loop spans 18 amino acids. CDR1 is MDHEN, CDR2 SYDVKM, per germline. The CDR3 sequence: CASYSPGQGAPGANVLTF. The CDR3 bases are TGTGCCAGCTACTCCCCGGGACAGGGGGCGCCCGGGGCCAACGTCCTGACTTTC.

The chain joins TRBV27 to TRBJ2-1; D is ambiguous. In germline, CDR1 is MNHEY, CDR2 SMNVEV (reference sequence). This CDR3 has 13 residues. V was shortened by 2 bases and J by 0 bases, with 2 bases between the two germline ends. This CDR3 reads CASSLHSYNEQFF. The CDR3 DNA follows: TGTGCCAGCAGTTTACACTCCTACAATGAGCAGTTCTTC.

The chain recombines TRBV11-3 with TRBJ2-1; the D gene is possibly TRBD2 (5 bases). Germline-derived CDR1 and CDR2 are SGHNT and YENEEA. This CDR3 region has 18 residues. Trimming left V 5 bases short and J 4 bases short, with 24 bases between. Here the CDR3 DNA reads TGTGCCAGCAGCGCCCGCGGGCTAACTGGAGCCGGGTACAATGAGCAGTTCTTC. It encodes CASSARGLTGAGYNEQFF.

This chain links TRBV9 with TRBJ2-7; 11 bases are shared with TRBD2. The germline gives CDR1 SGDLS, CDR2 YYNGEE. With 0 bases clipped from V and 1 base from J, the junction kept 6 bases outside the gene matches. There are 17 residues in the CDR3. The chain's CDR3 is CASSVGSSGRASYEQYF. CDR3 in DNA: TGTGCCAGCAGCGTAGGGAGTAGCGGGAGGGCATCCTACGAGCAGTACTTC.

The chain recombines TRBV16 with TRBJ2-3; D is undetermined. This CDR3 is 13 amino acids long. V dropped 5 bases and J dropped 2 bases, with 8 bases sitting between them. The V gene's germline CDR1 is KGHSY and CDR2 FQNENV. The CDR3 loop is CASSNLVTDTQYF. The CDR3 bases are TGTGCCAGCAGCAACCTGGTCACAGATACGCAGTATTTT.

The chain recombines TRBV27 with TRBJ2-3; no definite D call. V was pared by 8 bases and J by 4 bases, with 16 bases between. CDR1 is MNHEY and CDR2 is SMNVEV in the germline V gene (reference sequence). This CDR3 is 14 amino acids long. CDR3 sequence: CASGSFLLADTQYF. The CDR3 DNA is TGTGCCAGCGGAAGCTTTCTGTTGGCAGATACGCAGTATTTT.

V and J are TRBV27 and TRBJ1-2, with TRBD1 matching 10 bases. CDR1 MNHEY and CDR2 SMNVEV come from the germline V gene (reference sequence). The CDR3 has 14 amino acids. V lost 2 bases and J lost 7; bases outside the gene matches: 4. CDR3 in DNA: TGTGCCAGCAGTTTAAGGGACAGGGGTGTTGGCTACACCTTC. Translated: CASSLRDRGVGYTF.

This clone has only one observation. The sample contains more than one DNA sequence encoding this CDR3. J is TRBJ2-3 and V is TRBV28; D unclear. Germline lookup yields CDR1 MDHEN and CDR2 SYDVKM. The CDR3 covers 12 residues. Trimming pared 6 bases from V and 3 bases from J, leaving 7 bases between. CDR3: CASRLGTDTQYF. The CDR3 DNA reads as TGTGCCAGCAGGCTCGGGACAGATACGCAGTATTTT. Variable domain in full (rest from reference TRBV28 and TRBJ2-3): DVKVTQSSRYLVKRTGEKVFLECVQDMDHENMFWYRQDPGLGLRLIYFSYDVKMKEKGDIPEGYSVSREKKERFSLILESASTNQTSMYLCASRLGTDTQYFGPGTRLTVL.

The count of this clone is one. The J gene is TRBJ1-1, the V gene TRBV11-2; D ambiguous. This CDR3 spans 15 amino acids. The ends were cut back, 5 bases at V and 1 base at J, with 14 bases in the middle. The germline V gene has CDR1 SGHAT and CDR2 FQNNGV. The CDR3 sequence: CASSGVAIGNTEAFF. CDR3 DNA sequence: TGTGCCAGCAGCGGAGTGGCGATAGGGAACACTGAAGCTTTCTTT.

The rearrangement joins TRBV9 to TRBJ1-2; no reliable D call. Trimming removed 0 bases from V and 2 bases from J, with 8 bases in between. This CDR3 spans 14 amino acids. CDR1 and CDR2 from the germline V gene are SGDLS and YYNGEE. The CDR3 DNA is TGTGCCAGCAGCGTAGCTCCCGGGAACTATGGCTACACCTTC. It translates to CASSVAPGNYGYTF.

The chain recombines TRBV6-5 with TRBJ2-3; D not certain. The CDR3 runs to 13 residues. V lost 3 bases and J 3 bases, leaving 7 bases between the germline ends. CDR1 and CDR2 (germline): MNHEY, SVGAGI. The CDR3 DNA follows: TGTGCCAGCAGTTATCAGGCGACAGATACGCAGTATTTT. This codes for CASSYQATDTQYF.

This chain connects TRBV18 to TRBJ1-5, with D hard to call. This CDR3 spans 13 amino acids. The ends were cut back, 8 bases at V and 6 bases at J, with 14 bases in the middle. The germline gives CDR1 KGHSH, CDR2 LQKENI. Written as DNA, the CDR3 is TGTGCCAGCCAAAAAACGGGGATTCAGCCCCAGCATTTT. It codes for CASQKTGIQPQHF.

This CDR3 reads CASSPLTGNHYEQYF. In DNA form, the CDR3 reads TGTGCCAGCTCACCTTTGACAGGCAATCACTACGAGCAGTACTTC. The J gene is TRBJ2-7, the V gene TRBV18, with D possibly being TRBD1 (6 bases). V was shortened by 3 bases and J by 3 bases, with 15 bases between the two germline ends. The germline gives CDR1 KGHSH, CDR2 LQKENI. This CDR3 is built from 15 residues.